What follows describes a single TCR beta chain. Its antigen is currently unknown. Germline V gene lookup returns CDR1 MDHEN and CDR2 SYDVKM. The length of the CDR3 is 18 residues. With V trimmed by 3 bases and J by 6 bases, 17 bases remained unmatched. Paired samples had equal genomic DNA input, ranging about 2 to 5.5 ug. Generated by immunoSEQ multiplex PCR, the TCRdb table keeps only in-frame clones and is missing some. The table includes some 3,000 clones, just over 90% detected once. This sample is drawn from a study of T cells in lung cancer brain metastases. For the study at large: Median interval between primary and brain metastasis specimen acquisition was 300 to 450 days.

Study-wide points: Most clones were lesion-specific, with limited overlap between paired lesions (Morisita roughly 0.2).

The sample comprised tumor tissue from the primary lung tumor. This sequence originates from a woman between 50 and 59 years old with non-small cell lung cancer. The chain recombines TRBV28 with TRBJ1-5, with 7 bases that match TRBD1. Written as DNA, the CDR3 is TGTGCCAGCAGTTTCCCCCACACAGGGGTTGGGGTATCTCAGCCCCAGCATTTT. It specifies CASSFPHTGVGVSQPQHF. Using reference TRBV28 and TRBJ1-5 for the parts outside the CDR3, the full variable domain is DVKVTQSSRYLVKRTGEKVFLECVQDMDHENMFWYRQDPGLGLRLIYFSYDVKMKEKGDIPEGYSVSREKKERFSLILESASTNQTSMYLCASSFPHTGVGVSQPQHFGDGTRLSIL.